In this sample, the clone carrying this T cell receptor (beta chain) turned up a few times. A second 7 to 11 cycle PCR used barcoded and J-beta primers. TCRdb analysed the 5' RACE reads with MiXCR anew, one entry per CDR3 protein. The sample has some 800,000 distinct CDR3 sequences; approximately 48% are singletons. This entry comes from a study of blood T cells in healthy people across ages. Each sample yielded at least 5.5 micrograms of PBMC total RNA. Trimming shortened V by 4 bases and J by 2 bases, and 15 bases separated the two germline ends. Looked up from germline, CDR1 is SQVTM and CDR2 is ANQGSEA. The length of the CDR3 is 15 residues.

Input material: blood. The chain couples TRBV29-1 to TRBJ1-5; D is unclear. The TCR sequence derives from a man aged 55 to 70 in good health. The CDR3 protein is CSVGWWQICNQPQHF. CDR3 coding DNA: TGCAGCGTTGGTTGGTGGCAAATTTGCAATCAGCCCCAGCATTTT. The full variable domain, rest sourced from reference TRBV29-1 and TRBJ1-5, is SAVISQKPSRDICQRGTSLTIQCQVDSQVTMMFWYRQQPGQSLTLIATANQGSEATYESGFVIDKFPISRPNLTFSTLTVSNMSPEDSSIYLCSVGWWQICNQPQHFGDGTRLSIL.